A selection of T cell receptor beta chains follows, all from one sample in a study of blood T cell repertoires in COVID-19. Produced via immunoSEQ multiplex PCR; TCRdb's table is partial and in-frame only. The profile covers under 250,000 clones, with over 80% appearing a single time and around 6.4% taken by the ten largest. Material: peripheral blood. The receptor set was obtained from a woman aged 55-69 years with active or convalescent COVID-19. Both conserved end residues are part of each CDR3. The order of the fields is clone size, J gene, V gene, D gene, CDR3 DNA, CDR3 protein. D genes are given only for firm matches. Not all rows give a size; the values are once, few, many and, for expanded clones, a class.

>-|TRBJ2-7|TRBV7-8|TRBD2
TGTGCCAGCAGCTCTACTAGCGGGAAAAGCTCCTACGAGCAGTACTTC
CASSSTSGKSSYEQYF
>-|TRBJ2-5|TRBV7-2|TRBD2
TGTGCCAGCAGCCCGGGACTAGCAACGGAGACCCAGTACTTC
CASSPGLATETQYF
>-|TRBJ1-1|TRBV12-3/TRBV12-4|-
TGTGCCAGCAGTTTTATCGGGGTAGCAGCTTTCTTT
CASSFIGVAAFF
>-|TRBJ2-5|TRBV6-5|-
TGTGCCAGCAGTTACGGAGGTATTTTGGAGACCCAGTACTTC
CASSYGGILETQYF
>-|TRBJ2-1|TRBV7-9|TRBD2
TGTGCCAGCAGCTTAGCCCGCGCGGGGGGGGGAGATGAGCAGTTCTTC
CASSLARAGGGDEQFF
>-|TRBJ2-1|TRBV7-9|-
TGTGCCAGCAGCCCAGGGGGTAGCGGCTACAATGAGCAGTTCTTC
CASSPGGSGYNEQFF
>many|TRBJ2-1|TRBV6-5|TRBD2
TGTGCCAGCAGTCGACTAGCGGGGAGCAATGAGCAGTTCTTC
CASSRLAGSNEQFF
>-|TRBJ2-4|TRBV7-3|-
TGTGCCAGCAGCTCCCGCGGCCTGGTAGCCAAAAACATTCAGTACTTC
CASSSRGLVAKNIQYF
>-|TRBJ2-3|TRBV6-6|TRBD2
TGTGCCAGCAGCGGCTCGTGGGGGATTTGGGCGGGGGGCGCCACAGATACGCAGTATTTT
CASSGSWGIWAGGATDTQYF
>once|TRBJ2-2|TRBV5-1|-
TGCGCCAGCAGCTTGGCCTCGGCGGGCCGTCGGGACACCGGGGAGCTGTTTTTT
CASSLASAGRRDTGELFF
>-|TRBJ2-3|TRBV5-1|TRBD2
TGCGCCAGCAGCTTGTGGGGACTAGCGGGAGATACAGATACGCAGTATTTT
CASSLWGLAGDTDTQYF
>few|TRBJ1-5|TRBV7-2|-
TGTGCCAGCAGCTTGGACAGTAATCAGCCCCAGCATTTT
CASSLDSNQPQHF
>-|TRBJ2-2|TRBV28|-
TGTGCCAGCACTCAGCAGGGGCTGCACGGGGAGCTGTTTTTT
CASTQQGLHGELFF
>-|TRBJ1-6|TRBV2|-
TGTGCCAGCAAATTTAGGGGCTCCTATAATTCACCCCTCCACTTT
CASKFRGSYNSPLHF
>-|TRBJ2-2|TRBV5-1|-
TGCGCCAGCAGCTTCAGGGGTGGGGAGCTGTTTTTT
CASSFRGGELFF
>-|TRBJ1-5|TRBV7-9|-
TGTGCCAGCAGCTTCGGGGTAGCCCGGGGCAATCAGCCCCAGCATTTT
CASSFGVARGNQPQHF